This is a list of T cell receptor beta chains from one sample in a study of blood T cell repertoires in COVID-19. Method: immunoSEQ multiplex PCR; TCRdb's copy keeps in-frame clones and lacks some. Here the sample spans some 220,000 clones, roughly 90% being singletons. Sequenced input: PBMCs or T cells enriched from blood (not recorded which). These receptors originate from a woman aged 50 to 60 in a cohort exposed to, infected with or recovered from COVID-19 (not recorded which). Both conserved end residues are part of each CDR3. A D gene is named only where the DNA matches it firmly. Clone size, where shown, is once, few, many, or a class for clones that have expanded.

clone size	D gene	V gene	J gene	CDR3 length	CDR3 protein	CDR3 DNA
.	TRBD2	TRBV7-7	TRBJ2-5	16	CASSLGAASGGETQYF	TGTGCTAGCAGCTTAGGAGCGGCTAGCGGGGGGGAGACCCAGTACTTC
.	.	TRBV4-2	TRBJ1-1	14	CASSQGDLRSEAFF	TGTGCCAGCAGCCAAGGGGACTTAAGGTCTGAAGCTTTCTTT
.	TRBD1	TRBV4-1	TRBJ2-5	14	CASSLETGGETQYF	TGCGCCAGCAGCCTAGAGACAGGGGGAGAGACCCAGTACTTC
.	.	TRBV5-8	TRBJ2-2	15	CASSFRVPNTGELFF	TGTGCCAGCAGCTTCCGAGTACCGAACACCGGGGAGCTGTTTTTT
once	.	TRBV13	TRBJ1-2	15	CASSSLGKTNYGYTF	TGTGCCAGCAGCTCTCTGGGCAAAACTAACTATGGCTACACCTTC
few	TRBD2	TRBV7-2	TRBJ2-7	16	CASSFHSGRRTYEQYF	TGTGCCAGCAGCTTTCATAGCGGGAGGCGGACCTACGAGCAGTACTTC
.	.	TRBV18	TRBJ2-2	17	CASSPPGRGKNTGELFF	TGTGCCAGCTCACCACCGGGGCGGGGCAAGAACACCGGGGAGCTGTTTTTT
.	.	TRBV30	TRBJ1-2	14	CAWSREAAQVGYTF	TGTGCCTGGAGTCGTGAAGCGGCCCAGGTAGGCTACACCTTC
.	TRBD1	TRBV14	TRBJ1-2	15	CASSRYSQGAGGYTF	TGTGCCAGCAGCCGCTACTCACAGGGGGCAGGTGGCTACACCTTC
.	.	TRBV16	TRBJ1-1	15	CASSQSTVQDTEAFF	TGTGCCAGCAGCCAATCCACAGTGCAGGACACTGAAGCTTTCTTT
few	.	TRBV2	TRBJ2-5	15	CASSPTPRGRETQYF	TGTGCCAGCAGTCCCACCCCCAGGGGCAGAGAGACCCAGTACTTC
.	.	TRBV10-1	TRBJ2-3	12	CASSENDRGQYF	TGCGCCAGCAGTGAGAATGATAGGGGGCAGTATTTT
.	TRBD1	TRBV19	TRBJ1-2	17	CASSSVLRGRGDDGYTF	TGTGCCAGTAGTTCCGTTCTGAGGGGGCGCGGGGATGATGGCTACACCTTC
.	TRBD1	TRBV5-8	TRBJ2-5	15	CASSLGTGDQETQYF	TGTGCCAGCAGCTTGGGGACAGGAGACCAAGAGACCCAGTACTTC
.	.	TRBV9	TRBJ2-7	14	CASSVEAGRYEQYF	TGTGCCAGCAGCGTAGAGGCGGGGCGCTACGAGCAGTACTTC
.	TRBD1	TRBV27	TRBJ1-4	14	CASIKGQRNEKLFF	TGTGCCAGCATCAAGGGACAGCGGAATGAAAAACTGTTTTTT
.	.	TRBV7-9	TRBJ2-7	13	CASSNTPFYEQYF	TGTGCCAGCAGCAACACCCCCTTCTACGAGCAGTACTTC
.	.	TRBV10-3	TRBJ2-7	14	CAISESREFHEQYF	TGTGCCATCAGTGAGTCGCGCGAGTTCCACGAGCAGTACTTC
.	TRBD2	TRBV11-2	TRBJ2-7	17	CASSLDFGSGGHYEQYF	TGTGCCAGCAGCTTAGACTTCGGTAGCGGGGGACACTACGAGCAGTACTTC
.	.	TRBV6-5	TRBJ1-1	15	CASRRDRLLDTEAFF	TGTGCCAGCAGGCGGGACCGTTTGCTTGACACTGAAGCTTTCTTT
.	.	TRBV27	TRBJ2-3	14	CASSLRRGTDTQYF	TGTGCCAGCAGTTTGCGCCGGGGCACAGATACGCAGTATTTT
once	TRBD1	TRBV27	TRBJ1-3	21	CASSLSGTGTGGTSGGNTIYF	TGTGCCAGCAGTTTATCGGGAACCGGGACAGGGGGTACCTCAGGTGGAAACACCATATATTTT
once	TRBD1	TRBV7-2	TRBJ1-3	17	CASSYYRGEVSGNTIYF	TGTGCCAGCAGTTACTACAGGGGGGAGGTATCTGGAAACACCATATATTTT
once	TRBD1	TRBV2	TRBJ1-1	13	CASRTGTGGKAFF	TGTGCCAGCAGGACCGGGACAGGGGGAAAAGCTTTCTTT
.	.	TRBV12-3/TRBV12-4	TRBJ1-1	13	CASSYRRNTEAFF	TGTGCCAGCAGTTACAGGAGAAACACTGAAGCTTTCTTT
.	.	TRBV2	TRBJ2-3	15	CASSSERPDLDTQYF	TGTGCCAGCAGTTCCGAGAGGCCGGATTTAGATACGCAGTATTTT
.	.	TRBV4-3	TRBJ1-1	16	CASSQSLGQRGTEAFF	TGCGCCAGCAGCCAATCACTGGGACAACGGGGCACTGAAGCTTTCTTT
.	TRBD1	TRBV24-1	TRBJ1-2	14	CATSDSTGLYGYTF	TGTGCCACCAGTGATTCGACAGGGCTCTATGGCTACACCTTC
.	.	TRBV9	TRBJ1-1	16	CASSVEGSVGGTEAFF	TGTGCCAGCAGCGTAGAGGGGAGCGTGGGGGGTACTGAAGCTTTCTTT
.	.	TRBV10-2	TRBJ1-1	10	CASGGIEAFF	TGCGCCAGCGGAGGGATTGAAGCTTTCTTT
few	TRBD1	TRBV4-1	TRBJ1-1	15	CASSPPTGDNTEAFF	TGCGCCAGCAGCCCTCCGACAGGGGATAACACTGAAGCTTTCTTT
.	.	TRBV27	TRBJ2-5	12	CTLGRGRETQYF	TGCACCCTGGGACGGGGGAGAGAGACCCAGTACTTC
.	TRBD1	TRBV6-5	TRBJ1-5	15	CASSSDRGSNQPQHF	TGTGCCAGCAGTTCCGACAGGGGTTCGAATCAGCCCCAGCATTTT
.	.	TRBV2	TRBJ2-4	13	CASTLLAKNIQYF	TGTGCCAGCACCCTATTAGCCAAAAACATTCAGTACTTC
.	.	TRBV12-5	TRBJ2-3	18	CASGLVRTGGVSTDTQYF	TGTGCTAGTGGTTTGGTACGGACAGGCGGGGTTAGCACAGATACGCAGTATTTT
.	.	TRBV2	TRBJ2-1	14	CASSDGGPYNEQFF	TGTGCCAGCAGTGACGGGGGGCCCTACAATGAGCAGTTCTTC
.	TRBD1	TRBV28	TRBJ1-4	14	CASSLRGRVEKLFF	TGTGCCAGCAGTTTAAGGGGGCGCGTTGAAAAACTGTTTTTT
.	.	TRBV2	TRBJ2-1	13	CASGRLAYNEQFF	TGTGCCAGCGGTCGACTAGCCTACAATGAGCAGTTCTTC
.	TRBD1	TRBV10-2	TRBJ2-3	16	CASSGLYRGFTDTQYF	TGCGCCAGCAGTGGATTATACAGGGGATTCACAGATACGCAGTATTTT